Below are 32 T cell receptor beta chains sequenced from a single sample in a study of PD-1 blockade in classical Hodgkin lymphoma (dated by TCRdb to 2018 to 2021). Library creation used the immunoSEQ multiplex PCR assay. This is the immuneACCESS table as TCRdb keeps it, with only in-frame sequences that have V and J called. A part of the clones is gone; compared with another copy, unresolved V genes explain less than half, and the rest is unexplained. The sample yields tens of thousands of clones; approximately 81% were counted once. About 15% of the sample is taken by the ten largest. The time point label on this specimen signifies: cycle 1 day 1 (C1D1), immediately before nivolumab initiation. Every trial patient had relapsed following autologous stem cell transplantation, and prior brentuximab vedotin exposure was what differed among cohorts A, B and C. The material sequenced was peripheral blood mononuclear cells (PBMCs), taken at baseline. All receptors derive from a human donor with classical Hodgkin lymphoma.

This clone occurred once. This sequence joins TRBV11-3 and TRBJ2-6; TRBD1 or TRBD2 may be the D gene (7 bases each). Trimming cost V 11 bases and J 0 bases, with 14 bases left between them. CDR1 SGHNT and CDR2 YENEEA come from the germline V gene. This CDR3 spans 15 amino acids. CDR3 region: CAAGGGVSGANVLTF. The CDR3 nucleotides read TGTGCCGCAGGGGGGGGAGTCTCTGGGGCCAACGTCCTGACTTTC.

This rearrangement joins TRBV18 to TRBJ2-2, with 8 bases matching TRBD1. Germline V CDR1 and CDR2: KGHSH, LQKENI. Trimming at V came to 10 bases and at J to 1 base, leaving 11 bases not matched to a gene. CDR3 length equals 16 residues. The CDR3 DNA sequence: TGTGCCACCCAACGACAGGGGAACCAGAACACCGGGGAGCTGTTTTTT. Protein sequence: CATQRQGNQNTGELFF.

The V gene is TRBV19, the J gene TRBJ1-1; TRBD1 aligns across 10 bases. The ends lost 8 bases at V and 2 bases at J; junction bases unmatched: 2. Per the germline V gene, CDR1 is LNHDA and CDR2 is SQIVND (reference sequence). The CDR3 has 13 amino acids. The CDR3: CASATGGNTEAFF. The CDR3 nucleotides are TGTGCCAGTGCGACAGGGGGCAACACTGAAGCTTTCTTT.

The chain employs TRBV19 and TRBJ2-1; maybe TRBD2 (6 bases). The ends were cut back, 4 bases at V and 8 bases at J, with 21 bases in the middle. This CDR3 region has 16 residues. Germline assignment: CDR1 LNHDA and CDR2 SQIVND (reference sequence). The CDR3 loop is CASSNPYRSGSHEQFF. The CDR3, as DNA: TGTGCCAGTAGTAACCCTTATAGATCCGGGAGCCATGAGCAGTTCTTC. Together with reference TRBV19 and TRBJ2-1, the CDR3 gives the full variable domain: DGGITQSPKYLFRKEGQNVTLSCEQNLNHDAMYWYRQDPGQGLRLIYYSQIVNDFQKGDIAEGYSVSREKKESFPLTVTSAQKNPTAFYLCASSNPYRSGSHEQFFGPGTRLTVL.

A few counts support this clone. Different DNA sequences within this sample yield the same CDR3. The chain carries TRBV27 and TRBJ1-1, with a possible D match to TRBD1 (6 bases). In germline, CDR1 is MNHEY, CDR2 SMNVEV (reference sequence). The V and J ends lost 0 bases and 5 bases respectively, with 10 bases between them. The CDR3 covers 14 residues. The CDR3 DNA follows: TGTGCCAGCAGTTTATCAGGGGGTGGTACTGAAGCTTTCTTT. Translating it yields CASSLSGGGTEAFF.

The chain has TRBV18 and TRBJ2-7, with 10 bases lining up with TRBD2. Germline assignment: CDR1 KGHSH and CDR2 LQKENI. The CDR3 contains 18 residues. J lost 1 base, V lost 0 bases, and 9 bases had no gene match. In nucleotides, the CDR3 is TGTGCCAGCTCACCACCTCTCCTAGCGGGAGAAAGGTCCTACGAGCAGTACTTC. It specifies CASSPPLLAGERSYEQYF.

The J gene is TRBJ1-3, the V gene TRBV9; no clear D. This CDR3 has 15 residues. With 3 bases removed from V and 1 base from J, the gap between germline ends came to 11 bases. Germline V CDR1 and CDR2: SGDLS, YYNGEE. This chain's CDR3 is CASSASVGSGNTIYF. The CDR3 bases are TGTGCCAGCAGCGCTTCCGTGGGTTCTGGAAACACCATATATTTT.

The chain recombines TRBV7-2 with TRBJ2-1, with 14 positions matching TRBD2. Unmatched junction bases numbered 7, after V lost 4 bases and J lost 8 bases. This CDR3 region has 16 residues. Germline V lookup: CDR1 SGHTA, CDR2 FQGNSA. Here the CDR3 reads CASSSLGTSGSHEQFF. In DNA form, the CDR3 reads TGTGCCAGCAGCTCTTTAGGGACTAGCGGGAGTCATGAGCAGTTCTTC.

The gene calls are TRBV2 and TRBJ2-1, with TRBD2 matching 8 bases. The CDR3 is made up of 14 amino acids. CDR1 SNHLY and CDR2 FYNNEI come from the germline V gene. The trim removed 6 bases at V and 5 bases at J, leaving 6 bases unmatched. CDR3 DNA: TGTGCCAGCAGCGCGAAGGGACTAGACAATGAGCAGTTCTTC. This gives the protein CASSAKGLDNEQFF.

V is TRBV13 and J is TRBJ1-4; a weak D match, TRBD1 (6 bases). Trimming shortened V by 1 base and J by 3 bases, and 18 bases separated the two germline ends. Germline CDR1 is PRHDT and CDR2 is FYEKMQ (reference sequence). This CDR3 is built from 18 residues. In nucleotides, the CDR3 is TGTGCCAGCAGCTTAGTTCGGCAGGGGAAGCATGCTAATGAAAAACTGTTTTTT. It specifies CASSLVRQGKHANEKLFF.

V and J are TRBV5-1 and TRBJ2-1; D gene unclear. The length of the CDR3 is 14 residues. Looked up from germline, CDR1 is SGHRS and CDR2 is YFSETQ. V was shortened by 2 bases and J by 2 bases, with 8 bases between the two germline ends. The CDR3 nucleotides are TGCGCCAGCAGCTTAGGGATCACCTACAATGAGCAGTTCTTC. Translating it yields CASSLGITYNEQFF.

V gene TRBV6-5 combines with J gene TRBJ2-1, with unresolved D. The V end lost 6 bases, the J end lost 2 bases, and 5 bases lay between the germline ends. The CDR3 contains 12 residues. CDR1 and CDR2 from the germline V gene are MNHEY and SVGAGI. In nucleotides, the CDR3 is TGTGCCAGCAGCCACGCCTACAATGAGCAGTTCTTC. As protein: CASSHAYNEQFF.

This chain links TRBV5-1 with TRBJ2-7; D not resolved. This CDR3 comprises 14 residues. V lost 3 bases, J lost 3 bases, and 13 bases lay in between. Germline V lookup: CDR1 SGHRS, CDR2 YFSETQ. CDR3 DNA: TGCGCCAGCAGCTCGGACCTTGGAAGCTACGAGCAGTACTTC. As protein: CASSSDLGSYEQYF.

The chain has TRBV7-2 and TRBJ1-1, with D uncertain. V gave up 4 bases and J gave up 0 bases, with 9 bases separating them. The CDR3 is made up of 14 amino acids. Looked up from germline, CDR1 is SGHTA and CDR2 is FQGNSA. CDR3 residues: CASSSRQMNTEAFF. CDR3 nucleotides: TGTGCCAGCAGCTCCAGACAAATGAACACTGAAGCTTTCTTT.

The chain recombines TRBV7-6 with TRBJ1-3; 8 bases are shared with TRBD1. This CDR3 is 16 amino acids long. The V segment lost 5 bases and the J segment 4 bases; nucleotides outside the gene matches: 10. The germline V gene has CDR1 SGHVS and CDR2 FNYEAQ. CDR3 coding DNA: TGTGCCAGCAGCCCCGGGACAGGTTTAGGAGGAAACACCATATATTTT. Protein: CASSPGTGLGGNTIYF.

This clone was found a few times. The CDR3 DNA sequence: TGTGCCATAGCGGCGAGCTCCTACGAGCAGTACTTC. Protein product: CAIAASSYEQYF. The genes are TRBV10-3 and TRBJ2-7; the D gene is possibly TRBD2 (5 bases). CDR1 and CDR2 from the germline V gene are ENHRY and SYGVKD. The V end was cut by 9 bases, the J end by 0 bases, with 9 bases between. CDR3 length: 12 amino acids.

The gene calls are TRBV19 and TRBJ1-2; TRBD1 is a possible D gene (5 bases). Per the germline V gene, CDR1 is LNHDA and CDR2 is SQIVND (reference sequence). The V gene lost 5 bases and the J gene lost 5 bases, with 15 bases spanning the gap. This CDR3 has 14 residues. The CDR3 sequence: CASSVSGTHYGYTF. CDR3 nucleotide sequence: TGTGCCAGTAGTGTCTCCGGGACCCATTATGGCTACACCTTC.

This clone appeared a single time. The J gene is TRBJ2-6, the V gene TRBV5-1, with D possibly called TRBD1 or TRBD2 (5 bases each). V was cut by 6 bases and J by 0 bases, with 10 bases left in between. The V gene's germline CDR1 is SGHRS and CDR2 YFSETQ. The CDR3 consists of 15 residues. CDR3 bases: TGCGCCAGCAAGGGGACCCCCTCTGGGGCCAACGTCCTGACTTTC. Its translation: CASKGTPSGANVLTF.

V and J are TRBV9 and TRBJ2-5; weak D call: TRBD2 (6 bases). CDR1 is SGDLS, CDR2 YYNGEE, per germline. Trimming took off 3 bases at V and 2 bases at J, with 11 bases between the two ends. This CDR3 is 14 amino acids long. CDR3 amino acids: CASSARDLQETQYF. The CDR3 nucleotides are TGTGCCAGCAGCGCCCGGGACTTACAAGAGACCCAGTACTTC. The full variable domain, its missing parts supplied by reference TRBV9 and TRBJ2-5, is DSGVTQTPKHLITATGQRVTLRCSPRSGDLSVYWYQQSLDQGLQFLIQYYNGEERAKGNILERFSAQQFPDLHSELNLSSLELGDSALYFCASSARDLQETQYFGPGTRLLVL.

This chain connects TRBV7-9 to TRBJ2-1; 8 nucleotides align to TRBD2. Looked up from germline, CDR1 is SEHNR and CDR2 is FQNEAQ (reference sequence). The CDR3 runs to 15 residues. Trimming at V came to 2 bases and at J to 4 bases, leaving 4 bases not matched to a gene. In DNA form, the CDR3 reads TGTGCCAGCAGCTTAAGTAGCGGGATTTACAATGAGCAGTTCTTC. Its translation: CASSLSSGIYNEQFF.

The chain uses TRBV6-6 and TRBJ1-5; D gene ambiguous. Per the germline V gene, CDR1 is MNHNY and CDR2 is SVGAGI (reference sequence). Deletions cut 6 bases from V and 2 bases from J, with 17 bases between. The CDR3 is 16 amino acids. CDR3 region: CASSLPAGRGNQPQHF. The CDR3 region has the DNA TGTGCCAGCAGCCTCCCGGCTGGAAGGGGCAATCAGCCCCAGCATTTT.

V and J are TRBV7-8 and TRBJ1-1; a possible D gene is TRBD1 (6 bases). Per germline, CDR1 SGHVS and CDR2 FQNEAQ. The CDR3 covers 12 residues. The V end was cut by 5 bases, the J end by 12 bases, with 16 bases between. The CDR3 region has the DNA TGTGCCAGCAGCCTAGGACAGCTTTTGACTTTCTTT. Encoded protein: CASSLGQLLTFF.

The chain links TRBV7-9 to TRBJ2-7; possible D gene TRBD1, 5 bases. V lost 5 bases and J lost 3, with 14 bases in between. The CDR3 is 14 residues long. From germline, CDR1 is SEHNR and CDR2 FQNEAQ (reference sequence). The CDR3 loop reads CASSPTRDNYEQYF. Here the CDR3 DNA reads TGTGCCAGCAGCCCGACCAGGGATAACTACGAGCAGTACTTC.

The chain uses TRBV4-2 and TRBJ2-3; TRBD2 matches at 8 bases. This CDR3 has 16 amino acids. Germline CDR1 LGHNA, CDR2 YNFKEQ. Unmatched junction bases numbered 6, after V lost 0 bases and J lost 4 bases. For the CDR3, the DNA is TGTGCCAGCAGCCAAGATCGGAGCGGGAGATCAGATACGCAGTATTTT. It specifies CASSQDRSGRSDTQYF.

V usage is TRBV30 and J usage is TRBJ1-4, with D unresolved. Germline CDR1 is GTSNPN and CDR2 is SVGIG (reference sequence). The ends were cut back, 1 base at V and 0 bases at J, with 9 bases in the middle. CDR3 size: 15 residues. The CDR3 DNA reads as TGTGCCTGGAGTGGCGGGCCAGCAACTAATGAAAAACTGTTTTTT. Its translation: CAWSGGPATNEKLFF.

J is TRBJ1-1 and V is TRBV30; 11 nucleotides align to TRBD1. The germline V gene has CDR1 GTSNPN and CDR2 SVGIG (reference sequence). The CDR3 consists of 16 residues. With V trimmed by 2 bases and J by 4 bases, 9 bases remained unmatched. For the CDR3, the DNA is TGTGCCTGGAGTCACCGGGACAGGGGGTTAAGCACTGAAGCTTTCTTT. Protein product: CAWSHRDRGLSTEAFF.

This rearrangement joins TRBV10-3 to TRBJ2-1; 7 positions agree with TRBD1. Germline V lookup: CDR1 ENHRY, CDR2 SYGVKD. There are 15 residues in the CDR3. V shed 4 bases and J 4 bases; nucleotides not matched to a gene: 7. CDR3 region: CAISVTGASYNEQFF. The CDR3 DNA reads TGTGCCATCAGTGTAACAGGGGCAAGTTACAATGAGCAGTTCTTC.

The chain has TRBV5-5 and TRBJ2-7; D ambiguous. Trimming took off 2 bases at V and 2 bases at J, with 8 bases between the two ends. CDR3 length: 13 amino acids. Germline CDR1 reads SGHKS; CDR2 reads YYEKEE (reference sequence). This CDR3 is CASSFAPTYEQYV. In DNA form, the CDR3 reads TGTGCCAGCAGCTTTGCACCTACCTACGAGCAGTACGTC.

About this clone itself: This specimen includes other DNA sequences encoding the same CDR3. The genes are TRBV7-8 and TRBJ2-7; TRBD2 is a possible D gene (5 bases). CDR1 is SGHVS, CDR2 FQNEAQ, per germline. The CDR3 consists of 13 residues. V lost 0 bases and J 4 bases, leaving 7 bases between the germline ends. The CDR3 bases are TGTGCCAGCAGCTTAGCGGGAGCGTACGAGCAGTACTTC. Its protein product is CASSLAGAYEQYF.

The gene calls are TRBV7-2 and TRBJ2-3, with a tentative D call TRBD2 (5 bases). Germline CDR1 is SGHTA and CDR2 is FQGNSA. Trimming shortened V by 10 bases and J by 4 bases, and 15 bases separated the two germline ends. CDR3 size: 13 residues. The CDR3 sequence: CATAPGESDTQYF. CDR3 sequence (DNA): TGTGCCACCGCTCCTGGGGAGTCAGATACGCAGTATTTT.

V gene TRBV11-3 combines with J gene TRBJ1-1; D may be TRBD1 (6 bases). Germline CDR1 reads SGHNT; CDR2 reads YENEEA. The CDR3 is 15 amino acids. V was clipped by 1 base and J by 1 base, with 10 bases between them. The DNA for the CDR3 is TGTGCCAGCAGCTTAGTAGTACAGGGGAACACTGAAGCTTTCTTT. Protein sequence: CASSLVVQGNTEAFF.

The rearrangement links TRBV6-1 to TRBJ2-3; TRBD1 aligns across 7 bases. The trim removed 0 bases at V and 5 bases at J, leaving 14 bases unmatched. Germline CDR1 MNHNS, CDR2 SASEGT. The CDR3 covers 18 residues. CDR3 residues: CASSEALLGDSPRDTQYF. Here the CDR3 DNA reads TGTGCCAGCAGTGAAGCGCTTCTTGGGGACAGCCCGAGAGATACGCAGTATTTT.